The T cell receptor beta chain described here comes from a study of shared clonotypes between healthy human individuals. Findings and caveats of the study: In this cohort, only blood was sampled, and tissue repertoires likely differ. The study generally estimated greater richness for naive than memory subsets.

Worth noting for this clone: Antigen: not known.

Naive CD8 cells, CD45RO-negative and positively selected for CCR7, excluded terminally differentiated effector memory CD45RA+ cells. V gave up 2 bases and J gave up 2 bases, with 12 bases separating them. The length of the CDR3 is 15 residues. Germline CDR1 and CDR2: MGHRA and YSYEKL. The method was immunoSEQ multiplex PCR; TCRdb's version includes in-frame clones alone and lacks a portion of them. The sample shows just over 2,000,000 clones, about 94% of them seen only once. V gene TRBV4-1 combines with J gene TRBJ1-2, with D perhaps TRBD1 (5 bases). The sequenced sample consisted of naive CD8+ T cells sorted from blood. The clonotype comes from a man aged 18 to 35 in good health. The chain's CDR3 is CASSQMVGQNYGYTF. The CDR3 DNA reads as TGCGCCAGCAGCCAAATGGTGGGGCAAAACTATGGCTACACCTTC.